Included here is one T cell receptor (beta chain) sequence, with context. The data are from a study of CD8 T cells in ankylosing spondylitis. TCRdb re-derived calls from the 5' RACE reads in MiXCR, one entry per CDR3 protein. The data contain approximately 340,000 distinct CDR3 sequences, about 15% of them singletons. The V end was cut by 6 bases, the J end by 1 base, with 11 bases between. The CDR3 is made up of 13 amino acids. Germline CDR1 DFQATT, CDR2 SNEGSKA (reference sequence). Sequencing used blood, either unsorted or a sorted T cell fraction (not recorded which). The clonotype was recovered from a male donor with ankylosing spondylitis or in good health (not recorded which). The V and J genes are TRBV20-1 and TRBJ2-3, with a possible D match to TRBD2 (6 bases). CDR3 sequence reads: CSAGWEGTDTQYF. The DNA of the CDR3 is TGCAGTGCCGGCTGGGAGGGCACAGATACGCAGTATTTT.